A selection of T cell receptor beta chains follows, all from one sample in a study of identical twins. TCRdb passed the 5' RACE reads through MiXCR, listing each CDR3 protein once. This sample carries approximately 1.8 million distinct CDR3 sequences, about 30% of them seen once, and the ten largest clones take about 0.3%. The sequenced sample was cord blood. Source of these receptors: a newborn girl in good health. Both conserved end residues are part of each CDR3. Fields, in order: V gene, J gene, CDR3 protein.

TRBV2	TRBJ2-7	CASKVRLAYEQYF
TRBV28	.	CASRPGQGRLSYEQYF
TRBV4-2	TRBJ2-7	CASSQGGFRNYEQYF
TRBV3-1	TRBJ1-1	CASSLHGQVNTEAFF
TRBV7-2	TRBJ2-7	CASSLTGTGDYYEQYF
TRBV19	TRBJ2-1	CASRMRLGRLAVYNEQFF
TRBV29-1	TRBJ2-3	CSVERTYRDTQYF
TRBV20-1	TRBJ2-5	CSASKGGRRYF
TRBV6-6	TRBJ2-5	CASKSSGGQETQYF
TRBV5-1	TRBJ2-4	CASSLGGALGKNIQYF
TRBV5-1	TRBJ2-3	CASSLGQFISTDTQYF
TRBV12-3/TRBV12-4	TRBJ1-1	CASSLGQGEVTEAFF
TRBV24-1	TRBJ2-1	CATSDLAGGSYNEQFF
TRBV7-2	TRBJ2-1	CASSLGTTYNEQFF
TRBV29-1	TRBJ1-6	CSVARGHHNSPLHF
TRBV27	TRBJ2-7	CASSWGSGSYEQYF
TRBV27	TRBJ2-2	CASRLLAGARTGELFF
TRBV27	TRBJ2-4	CASSLWDRDSKQYF
TRBV20-1	TRBJ2-5	CSARFRVQETQYF
TRBV12-3/TRBV12-4	.	CASRGANYNEQYF